This T cell receptor beta chain comes out of a study of blood T cell repertoires in COVID-19. Sequencing used immunoSEQ multiplex PCR; TCRdb keeps in-frame clones, though not all of them. The sample contains roughly 290,000 clones, about 90% of which appear only once. V gave up 4 bases and J gave up 7 bases; unmatched junction bases: 11. This CDR3 spans 16 amino acids. The germline gives CDR1 SGHRS, CDR2 YFSETQ. The sequence was obtained from a woman aged 30 to 39 who had recovered from COVID-19. Sequences were obtained from peripheral blood. The chain employs TRBV5-1 and TRBJ1-5, with 10 bases matching TRBD1. The CDR3 coding sequence is TGCGCCAGCAGCCACCCGGGACAGGGGTCTCAACAGCCCCAGCATTTT. This sequence encodes CASSHPGQGSQQPQHF.